A single sample is the source of the 18 T cell receptor beta chains below, sequenced in a study of T-cell reconstitution after alpha-beta-depleted transplantation in children. TCRbeta library preparation incorporated unique molecular identifiers. A single record per CDR3 protein comes from TCRdb applying MiXCR to the PCR reads. The profile covers 190,000 or so distinct CDR3 sequences, with about 6.4% appearing a single time and approximately 2.9% taken by the ten largest. The material was PBMCs from the stem cell graft donor, obtained from the stem cell graft. The receptors were sampled from a human donor who donated a stem cell graft to a child with Wiskott-Aldrich syndrome.

J is TRBJ2-1 and V is TRBV20-1, with 11 bases aligning to TRBD2. Germline values: CDR1 DFQATT, CDR2 SNEGSKA (reference sequence). The CDR3 has 15 residues. V gave up 3 bases and J gave up 4 bases; unmatched junction bases: 5. The CDR3 nucleotides read TGCAGTGCTAGTCCGACTAGCGGGACATACAATGAGCAGTTCTTC. Protein product: CSASPTSGTYNEQFF.

This clonotype was detected many times. The chain is built from TRBV6-5 and TRBJ1-2; 9 bases match TRBD1. This CDR3 contains 14 residues. Germline assignment: CDR1 MNHEY and CDR2 SVGAGI. With V trimmed by 2 bases and J by 7 bases, 5 bases remained unmatched. Written as DNA, the CDR3 is TGTGCCAGCAGTTACACCCGGGGACAGGGTGGCTACACCTTC. Translating it yields CASSYTRGQGGYTF.

This clonotype was seen a single time. The rearrangement uses TRBV2 and TRBJ1-5; 9 bases fit TRBD1. Unmatched junction bases numbered 4, after V lost 6 bases and J lost 7 bases. The CDR3 loop spans 13 amino acids. The germline V gene encodes CDR1 SNHLY and CDR2 FYNNEI. The CDR3: CASRGQGEQPQHF. The CDR3, as DNA: TGTGCCAGCAGGGGACAGGGAGAACAGCCCCAGCATTTT.

This clonotype was found a few times. The chain carries TRBV28 and TRBJ2-7, with TRBD1 matching 8 bases. Trimming at V came to 4 bases and at J to 3 bases, leaving 5 bases not matched to a gene. This CDR3 comprises 14 residues. In germline, CDR1 is MDHEN, CDR2 SYDVKM. CDR3: CASSSNTGGYEQYF. CDR3 bases: TGTGCCAGCAGTTCCAATACAGGGGGCTACGAGCAGTACTTC.

The CDR3 is CASSTRDPAREQYF. DNA for the CDR3: TGTGCCAGTAGTACCCGGGATCCTGCTCGCGAGCAGTACTTC. This sequence joins TRBV19 and TRBJ2-7, with a weak D call TRBD2 (5 bases). Trimming took 4 bases from V and 6 from J, leaving 16 bases between them. CDR1 and CDR2 (germline): LNHDA, SQIVND (reference sequence). This CDR3 has 14 amino acids.

There are many counts of this clonotype. The chain couples TRBV5-8 to TRBJ2-7, with no clear D. V was trimmed by 4 bases and J by 0 bases, leaving 14 bases between them. Germline CDR1 is SGHTS and CDR2 is YDEGEE. This CDR3 spans 15 amino acids. This chain's CDR3 is CASSDRRVVSYEQYF. Written as DNA, the CDR3 is TGTGCCAGCAGCGATAGGAGAGTTGTCTCCTACGAGCAGTACTTC.

This clonotype appeared many times. This chain uses TRBV29-1 with TRBJ1-2; 11 bases agree with TRBD1. Germline CDR1 is SQVTM and CDR2 is ANQGSEA. Trimming cost V 7 bases and J 8 bases; bases outside gene matches: 24. The CDR3 has 18 residues. DNA of the CDR3: TGCAGCGCTCAGAGCCCAGTTGGAGGCGGACAGGGGGCGAGAGGCTACACCTTC. Translating gives CSAQSPVGGGQGARGYTF. Variable domain in full (rest from reference TRBV29-1 and TRBJ1-2): SAVISQKPSRDICQRGTSLTIQCQVDSQVTMMFWYRQQPGQSLTLIATANQGSEATYESGFVIDKFPISRPNLTFSTLTVSNMSPEDSSIYLCSAQSPVGGGQGARGYTFGSGTRLTVV.

This clonotype was detected many times. This chain uses TRBV5-5 with TRBJ2-7, with 8 bases lining up with TRBD1. Germline V gene data show CDR1 as SGHKS and CDR2 as YYEKEE (reference sequence). The CDR3 has 15 residues. J gave up 0 bases and V 3 bases, and 5 bases lay outside the gene matches. The CDR3 DNA is TGTGCCAGCAGCTCACAGGGGGTCCCCTCCTACGAGCAGTACTTC. Encoded protein: CASSSQGVPSYEQYF.

This clonotype has more than one count but fewer than ten. This chain uses TRBV12-3 or TRBV12-4 with TRBJ1-2; a weak D match, TRBD1 (6 bases). V was trimmed by 10 bases and J by 8 bases, leaving 20 bases between them. The CDR3 covers 13 residues. CDR3 protein: CANLRQGTSGYTF. CDR3 coding DNA: TGTGCCAACCTGCGGCAGGGGACGAGCGGCTACACCTTC.

This clonotype was observed many times. V usage is TRBV24-1 and J usage is TRBJ1-5; no definite D call. This CDR3 comprises 13 residues. Germline CDR1 and CDR2: KGHDR and SFDVKD. Trimming removed 8 bases at V and 0 bases at J, with 7 bases between. The CDR3 here is CATIRRSNQPQHF. CDR3 coding DNA: TGTGCCACCATAAGACGTAGCAATCAGCCCCAGCATTTT.

This clonotype has ten or more counts. V and J are TRBV3-1 and TRBJ2-7; 7 bases agree with TRBD2. CDR1 LGHDT and CDR2 YNNKEL come from the germline V gene (reference sequence). The CDR3 covers 13 residues. The CDR3 is CASGKSALYEQYF. The CDR3 DNA follows: TGTGCAAGCGGGAAATCAGCCCTGTACGAGCAGTACTTC.

This clonotype has ten or more counts. The V call is TRBV6-2 or TRBV6-3, the J call TRBJ1-1; no definite D call. The V end was cut by 7 bases, the J end by 7 bases, with 19 bases between. CDR1 is MNHEY and CDR2 is SVGEGT in the germline V gene. The length of the CDR3 is 14 residues. The CDR3 DNA reads TGTGCCAGCACCCCAAATGACGGCCTCCTTGAAGCTTTCTTT. As protein: CASTPNDGLLEAFF.

A few counts support this clonotype. The J gene is TRBJ1-6, the V gene TRBV18, with D perhaps matching TRBD1 (5 bases). CDR1 is KGHSH, CDR2 LQKENI, per germline. V gave up 0 bases and J gave up 6 bases, with 9 bases separating them. CDR3 length: 15 residues. The CDR3, as DNA: TGTGCCAGCTCACCACCTGCGGGGCCTAATTCACCCCTCCACTTT. This translates into CASSPPAGPNSPLHF.

The table lists this clonotype with a few counts. The chain joins TRBV11-2 to TRBJ2-5; 9 nucleotides agree with TRBD2. This CDR3 has 21 amino acids. Germline V gives CDR1 SGHAT, CDR2 FQNNGV. Trimming took 5 bases from V and 1 from J; bases not matched to a gene: 23. CDR3 amino acids: CASSIDRAGTSQTVRQETQYF. The CDR3 DNA follows: TGTGCCAGCAGCATCGACAGGGCCGGGACTAGCCAAACCGTACGCCAAGAGACCCAGTACTTC.

This clonotype was seen at least ten times. The chain uses TRBV7-8 and TRBJ1-2; D is unclear. CDR1 SGHVS and CDR2 FQNEAQ come from the germline V gene. CDR3 size: 13 residues. V was cut by 1 base and J by 4 bases, with 7 bases left in between. CDR3: CASSLGGSYGYTF. The CDR3 DNA sequence: TGTGCCAGCAGCTTAGGTGGCAGCTATGGCTACACCTTC.

CDR3 DNA sequence: TGTGCCAGCAGTTCCCCCGGGGGCCTGACGGTCTATGGCTACACCTTC. Protein: CASSSPGGLTVYGYTF. The V gene is TRBV6-2 or TRBV6-3, the J gene TRBJ1-2; D is perhaps TRBD1 (6 bases). CDR3 length: 16 amino acids. The germline V gene has CDR1 MNHEY and CDR2 SVGEGT. V was clipped by 4 bases and J by 4 bases, with 19 bases between them.

This clonotype showed up many times. This chain uses TRBV6-5 with TRBJ2-4, with D hard to call. CDR3 length equals 15 residues. The ends were cut back, 2 bases at V and 6 bases at J, with 14 bases in the middle. CDR1 MNHEY and CDR2 SVGAGI come from the germline V gene. CDR3 nucleotide sequence: TGTGCCAGCAGTTACACCAACAAAGGCCTAAACATTCAGTACTTC. The encoded protein is CASSYTNKGLNIQYF.

The V call is TRBV2, the J call TRBJ2-7, with D perhaps being TRBD1 or TRBD2 (5 bases each). This CDR3 has 14 amino acids. The V end lost 5 bases, the J end lost 7 bases, and 18 bases lay between the germline ends. Germline CDR1 is SNHLY and CDR2 is FYNNEI. The CDR3 loop reads CASSSGTEGLEQYF. The CDR3 nucleotides are TGTGCCAGCAGTTCCGGGACCGAGGGATTGGAGCAGTACTTC.